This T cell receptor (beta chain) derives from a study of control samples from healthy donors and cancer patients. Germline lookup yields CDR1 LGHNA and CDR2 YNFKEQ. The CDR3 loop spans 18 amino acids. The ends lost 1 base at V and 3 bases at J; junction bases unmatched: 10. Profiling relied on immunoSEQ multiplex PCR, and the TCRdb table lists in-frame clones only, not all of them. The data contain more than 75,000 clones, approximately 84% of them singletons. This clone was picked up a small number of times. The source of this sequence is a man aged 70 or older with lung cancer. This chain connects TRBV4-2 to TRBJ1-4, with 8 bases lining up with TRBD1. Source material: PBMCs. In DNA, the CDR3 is TGTGCCAGCAGCCAAGTCAGAGGACAGGGCGAAGCTAATGAAAAACTGTTTTTT. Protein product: CASSQVRGQGEANEKLFF.